The rows below give T cell receptor beta chains drawn from one sample of a study of CDR3 diversity in severe acne. In TCRdb, the PCR reads were re-called with MiXCR into one record per CDR3 protein. The table has 89,000 or so distinct CDR3 sequences, about 52% seen once. The sample taken for sequencing was blood. The receptors derive from a male donor in good health, serving as a control. The CDR3 runs from the conserved cysteine through the conserved F or W. D genes are given only for firm matches. Size is omitted from some rows. Given values are once, few, many or a class for expanded clones.

>TRBV30|NA|once|TRBJ2-5
CAWSEGQETQYF
TGTGCCTGGAGTGAGGGACAAGAGACCCAGTACTTC
>TRBV9|NA|NA|TRBJ1-1
CASSETLNTEAFF
TGTGCCAGCAGCGAGACATTGAACACTGAAGCTTTCTTT
>TRBV9|TRBD2|NA|TRBJ2-1
CASSAPGLGYNEQFF
TGTGCCAGCAGCGCCCCGGGACTAGGGTACAATGAGCAGTTCTTC
>TRBV29-1|TRBD2|NA|TRBJ2-5
CSVEGGTSEETQYF
TGCAGCGTTGAAGGAGGGACTAGCGAAGAGACCCAGTACTTC
>TRBV29-1|TRBD2|NA|TRBJ2-1
CSDLTSRRTDEQFF
TGCAGCGACCTGACTAGCAGGAGGACCGATGAGCAGTTCTTC
>TRBV2|NA|NA|TRBJ2-7
CASRGRSNLYEQYF
TGTGCCAGCAGGGGGCGCAGCAACCTCTACGAGCAGTACTTC
>TRBV29-1|NA|many|TRBJ1-1
CSVRYGNTEAFF
TGCAGCGTCAGGTACGGAAACACTGAAGCTTTCTTT
>TRBV6-5|NA|medium-sized|TRBJ2-7
CASSYSMGVYEQYF
TGTGCCAGCAGTTACTCGATGGGGGTCTACGAGCAGTACTTC
>TRBV29-1|NA|few|TRBJ1-2
CSVEAVGYGYTF
TGCAGCGTTGAGGCGGTAGGGTATGGCTACACCTTC
>TRBV7-6|NA|NA|TRBJ2-7
CASSVAYSYEQYF
TGTGCTAGCAGCGTAGCGTACTCCTACGAGCAGTACTTC
>TRBV6-5|NA|NA|TRBJ2-5
CASRPGGSRETQYF
TGTGCCAGCAGGCCCGGAGGGTCCAGGGAGACCCAGTACTTC
>TRBV7-8|NA|few|TRBJ2-7
CASSLDRQGRYEQYF
TGTGCCAGCAGCTTAGATCGGCAGGGTCGGTACGAGCAGTACTTC
>TRBV20-1|TRBD2|NA|TRBJ2-7
CSAGLAGGDYEQYF
TGCAGTGCTGGACTAGCGGGAGGAGACTACGAGCAGTACTTC
>TRBV28|NA|few|TRBJ1-6
CASSLTLRAVSYNSPLHF
TGTGCCAGCAGTTTAACCCTGCGGGCCGTCTCCTATAATTCACCCCTCCACTTT
>TRBV7-9|NA|many|TRBJ2-7
CATRDQLSYEQYF
TGTGCCACCCGAGACCAGTTGTCCTACGAGCAGTACTTC
>TRBV7-9|NA|many|TRBJ1-2
CASSLEIEGGGYTF
TGTGCCAGCAGCTTAGAGATTGAGGGAGGTGGCTACACCTTC
>TRBV13|NA|medium-sized|TRBJ2-7
CASSLWLQRGDEQYF
TGTGCCAGCAGCTTATGGTTGCAAAGGGGGGACGAGCAGTACTTC